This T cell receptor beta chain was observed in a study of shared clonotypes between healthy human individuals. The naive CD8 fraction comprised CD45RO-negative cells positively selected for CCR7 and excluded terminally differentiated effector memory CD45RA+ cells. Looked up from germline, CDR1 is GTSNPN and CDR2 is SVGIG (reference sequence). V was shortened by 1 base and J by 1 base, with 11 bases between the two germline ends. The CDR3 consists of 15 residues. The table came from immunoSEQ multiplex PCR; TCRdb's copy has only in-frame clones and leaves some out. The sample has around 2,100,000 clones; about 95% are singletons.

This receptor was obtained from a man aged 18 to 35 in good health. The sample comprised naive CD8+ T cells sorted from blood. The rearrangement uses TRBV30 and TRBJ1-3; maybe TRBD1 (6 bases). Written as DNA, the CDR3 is TGTGCCTGGAGTGACAGGGCTCTTTCTGGAAACACCATATATTTT. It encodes CAWSDRALSGNTIYF. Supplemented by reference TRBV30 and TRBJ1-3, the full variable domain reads SQTIHQWPATLVQPVGSPLSLECTVEGTSNPNLYWYRQAAGRGLQLLFYSVGIGQISSEVPQNLSASRPQDRQFILSSKKLLLSDSGFYLCAWSDRALSGNTIYFGEGSWLTVV.